This T cell receptor (beta chain) was recovered during a study of Tregs in tolerant kidney transplant recipients (dated by TCRdb to the late 2010s). For context, the study as a whole: The study used TCRbeta sequencing to identify donor-specific regulatory T cells before combined kidney and bone marrow transplantation, then tracked those cells after transplant. Overall study outcomes, separate from this receptor: The study was constrained by small patient numbers, and validation of the findings is required in larger populations and under other immunosuppression protocols. Expanding Tregs with activated donor B cells appeared to identify the most biologically relevant and donor-specific TCRbeta repertoire. Biological reproducibility was not directly addressed, though technical replication error appeared minimal. In tolerant patients, the expansion of donor-specific Tregs was greater than global Treg expansion, suggesting that the expansion was antigen-driven rather than nonspecific. For some patients, the PCR primers changed as time went on, which meant samples from those patients could not be compared with one another at the nucleotide level.

After removal of 9 bases from V and 0 bases from J, the junction retains 6 bases not matched to a gene. The CDR3 runs 15 amino acids, cysteine and phenylalanine included. Only the CDR3 part of the read is kept: 45 bases, read in frame from the first base. The germline V gene (reference sequence) yields LNHDA for CDR1 and SQIVND for CDR2. The transplants used related donors along with nonmyeloablative bone marrow transplantation, and in the human trials mixed chimerism was transient. Thawed PBMCs were FACS-sorted into unstimulated Tregs (CD4+CD25+CD127-), CD4+ non-Tregs (CD4+CD25-), CD4 cells and CD8 cells. Patients were a few combined kidney and bone marrow transplant recipients from the ITN036ST trial, and only these trial subjects had samples available. Healthy control blood was separated into PBMCs by Ficoll density gradient and cryopreserved, and patient PBMCs were collected both before and after transplant.

For TCRbeta CDR3 sequencing, genomic DNA from the sorted cells was extracted using the QIAGEN DNeasy Blood and Tissue Kit. High-throughput TCRbeta CDR3 sequencing, including PCR amplification with bias correction and internal controls, was performed commercially through immunoSEQ. The study's processing was this. Unique productive TCRbeta sequences were defined by CDR3 nucleotide sequence where primers matched, otherwise by CDR3 amino acid sequence with Vbeta and Jbeta genes. To correct for sorting error, sequences found in more than one sorted population at a frequency ratio of 2:1 or less were discarded, and the remaining shared sequences were assigned to the population with the higher frequency. Donor-reactive sequences were defined as at least 5-fold expanded in CFSE-low cells versus unstimulated cells, with frequency of at least 0.01% in CFSE-low cells. Jensen-Shannon divergence calculated on the top 100 TCRbeta sequences ranked by frequency was used to measure repertoire divergence. For samples with multiple sequencing runs, sorting error was corrected separately for each run before the runs were pooled. TCRdb took this table from immuneACCESS and kept in-frame rearrangements with V and J called. Such tables lack part of the clones; where checked against another copy, unresolved V genes explain under half of the gap, and the rest is unexplained. The V and J calls and the clone size are those of that table, but D and trimming were determined from the DNA. The sample has around 86,000 clones on record, around 90% of them singletons. The ten largest clones capture 1.6% of the sample.

This clone showed up just a few times. Its binding antigen is unknown. Base qualities are missing; no much larger clone stands one base away. This material consisted of CD4+ T cells from blood (PBMCs), taken 24 months after the transplant. The receptor was isolated from a human patient who received a combined kidney and bone marrow transplant. Donor T cells from the graft may be present among the T cells after a transplant. The V and J genes are TRBV19 and TRBJ2-3, with 10 bases matching TRBD1. This receptor has the CDR3 CASLRQGASTDTQYF. The DNA sequence is given as TGTGCCAGCCTACGACAGGGGGCTAGCACAGATACGCAGTATTTT. Joined to the reference TRBV19 and TRBJ2-3 proteins, this CDR3 gives the full variable domain: DGGITQSPKYLFRKEGQNVTLSCEQNLNHDAMYWYRQDPGQGLRLIYYSQIVNDFQKGDIAEGYSVSREKKESFPLTVTSAQKNPTAFYLCASLRQGASTDTQYFGPGTRLTVL.